A single sample is the source of the 26 T cell receptor beta chains below, sequenced in a study of blood T cell repertoires in COVID-19. The method was immunoSEQ multiplex PCR; TCRdb's version includes in-frame clones alone and lacks a portion of them. The top ten hold just over 3% of the sample, which has around 240,000 clones, more than 75% seen once. Sequenced sample: peripheral blood. Receptors were obtained from a young woman who had recovered from COVID-19.

The rearrangement links TRBV12-3 or TRBV12-4 to TRBJ1-2; D is unresolved. This CDR3 contains 13 residues. V lost 7 bases and J 2 bases, leaving 11 bases between the germline ends. CDR3 sequence: CASTFGGNYGYTF. Written as DNA, the CDR3 is TGTGCCAGCACCTTCGGAGGAAACTATGGCTACACCTTC.

This rearrangement joins TRBV4-2 to TRBJ2-4; possibly TRBD2 for D (7 bases). Germline CDR1 is LGHNA and CDR2 is YNFKEQ. There are 17 residues in the CDR3. The V end was cut by 0 bases, the J end by 2 bases, with 14 bases between. The CDR3 protein is CASSQDRGAGSKNIQYF. The CDR3 region has the DNA TGTGCCAGCAGCCAAGATCGGGGGGCAGGGTCCAAAAACATTCAGTACTTC.

V and J are TRBV5-1 and TRBJ2-1; 14 nucleotides line up with TRBD2. In germline, CDR1 is SGHRS, CDR2 YFSETQ. The CDR3 extends over 17 amino acids. With V trimmed by 4 bases and J by 8 bases, 11 bases remained unmatched. The CDR3 DNA sequence: TGCGCCAGCAGCACGTGGACTAGCGGGGGGACCCGGGATGAGCAGTTCTTC. Its translation: CASSTWTSGGTRDEQFF.

The rearrangement links TRBV5-1 to TRBJ2-5; TRBD1 aligns across 7 bases. V lost 4 bases, J lost 0 bases, and 6 bases stayed unmatched. Germline assignment: CDR1 SGHRS and CDR2 YFSETQ. CDR3 length equals 15 residues. CDR3 sequence (DNA): TGCGCCAGCAGCCTCGGGACAGAGTACCAAGAGACCCAGTACTTC. It is translated as CASSLGTEYQETQYF.

This clone showed up just a few times. The J gene is TRBJ2-1, the V gene TRBV10-3; 9 bases map to TRBD1. V trimming: 4 bases; J trimming: 7 bases; junction bases outside the gene matches: 8. The germline V gene has CDR1 ENHRY and CDR2 SYGVKD. This CDR3 spans 15 amino acids. As DNA, the CDR3 is TGTGCCATCAGTGCCACAGGGGGCGCAGGTAATGAGCAGTTCTTC. Protein sequence: CAISATGGAGNEQFF.

The V gene is TRBV11-2, the J gene TRBJ1-3; D is ambiguous. This CDR3 has 13 residues. Trimming removed 5 bases from V and 0 bases from J, with 5 bases in between. CDR1 and CDR2 (germline): SGHAT, FQNNGV. The CDR3: CASSPNSGNTIYF. CDR3 in DNA: TGTGCCAGCAGCCCTAACTCTGGAAACACCATATATTTT.

The chain carries TRBV3-1 (or the pseudogene TRBV3-2) and TRBJ2-7; TRBD2 matches at 11 bases. Germline V CDR1 and CDR2: LGHDT, YNNKEL (reference sequence). The CDR3 runs to 20 residues. The J segment lost 0 bases and the V segment lost 1 base, leaving 14 bases of the junction unmatched. The CDR3: CASSQGRGLAAISNSYEQYF. CDR3 nucleotides: TGTGCCAGCAGCCAAGGGAGGGGACTAGCGGCAATCTCCAACTCCTACGAGCAGTACTTC.

V is TRBV15 and J is TRBJ2-5; TRBD2 matches 11 bases. Trimming removed 0 bases from V and 1 base from J; junction bases left unmatched: 16. The CDR3 has 21 residues. From germline, CDR1 is LNHNV and CDR2 YYDKDF (reference sequence). The CDR3 spells CATSRDWGLAGGDQAQETQYF. Written as DNA, the CDR3 is TGTGCCACCAGCAGAGATTGGGGCCTAGCGGGGGGCGACCAGGCCCAAGAGACCCAGTACTTC.

This chain connects TRBV5-1 to TRBJ2-1, with 7 nucleotides matching TRBD2. J gave up 3 bases and V 5 bases, and 5 bases lay outside the gene matches. The CDR3 extends over 14 amino acids. Germline CDR1 is SGHRS and CDR2 is YFSETQ. CDR3 in amino acids: CASSPWGGYNEQFF. DNA of the CDR3: TGCGCCAGCAGTCCTTGGGGGGGCTACAATGAGCAGTTCTTC.

The rearrangement uses TRBV7-3 and TRBJ2-1; TRBD2 is a possible D gene (5 bases). Germline CDR1 is SGHTA and CDR2 is FQGTGA. V shed 5 bases and J shed 0 bases, with 11 bases lying between them. The CDR3 is 15 amino acids. The CDR3, as DNA: TGTGCCAGCAGCGCCGGGAAAAGCTCCTACAATGAGCAGTTCTTC. This translates into CASSAGKSSYNEQFF.

This rearrangement joins TRBV18 to TRBJ2-7; tentatively, D is TRBD2 (6 bases). The length of the CDR3 is 15 residues. V dropped 3 bases and J dropped 0 bases, with 12 bases sitting between them. From germline, CDR1 is KGHSH and CDR2 LQKENI. CDR3 sequence: CASSPTIGSSYEQYF. The CDR3 nucleotides read TGTGCCAGCTCACCCACGATCGGGAGCTCCTACGAGCAGTACTTC.

The gene calls are TRBV5-4 and TRBJ2-2, with D hard to call. Deletions cut 4 bases from V and 7 bases from J, with 11 bases between. The CDR3 covers 13 residues. In germline, CDR1 is SGHNT, CDR2 YYREEE (reference sequence). The CDR3 bases are TGTGCCAGCAGCCCCGGTACGTTCGGGGAGCTGTTTTTT. It encodes CASSPGTFGELFF.

The chain couples TRBV21-1 to TRBJ1-5; the table gives TRBD1 as D, unverified against the DNA. TRBV21-1 is a pseudogene. The CDR3 is made up of 15 amino acids. In DNA form, the CDR3 reads TGTGCCAGCAGCAAAGGCGGACAAAGTAATCAGCCCCAGCATTTT. Translated: CASSKGGQSNQPQHF.

J is TRBJ1-6 and V is TRBV1. TRBV1 is labeled a pseudogene. The CDR3 extends over 13 amino acids. Here the CDR3 DNA reads TGCACCAGCAGCCGAGGGAATAATTCACCCCTCCACTTT. Its protein is CTSSRGNNSPLHF.

The chain uses TRBV4-1 and TRBJ1-3, with 7 bases matching TRBD1. Losses at the gene ends were 3 bases for V and 0 bases for J; bases not matched to a gene: 2. CDR1 and CDR2 (germline): MGHRA, YSYEKL. This CDR3 is built from 15 residues. The CDR3 sequence: CASSQDRTSGNTIYF. The CDR3 bases are TGCGCCAGCAGCCAGGACAGGACCTCTGGAAACACCATATATTTT.

The chain couples TRBV4-3 to TRBJ2-7, with 9 bases that match TRBD2. The CDR3 spans 17 residues. V lost 0 bases, J lost 6 bases, and 12 bases stayed unmatched. CDR1 and CDR2 (germline): LGHNA, YSLEER. CDR3 nucleotides: TGCGCCAGCAGCCAAGACGGTTTTGGCGGGGGGGCCGTCGAGCAGTACTTC. Its protein product is CASSQDGFGGGAVEQYF.

The J gene is TRBJ2-1, the V gene TRBV1; no check of the table's D call, TRBD2, against the DNA was made. TRBV1 is an annotated pseudogene. CDR3 length: 18 amino acids. The CDR3 is CTSSHSSDAGGIDNEQFF. CDR3 DNA sequence: TGCACCAGCAGCCACTCGAGTGACGCGGGGGGGATAGACAATGAGCAGTTCTTC.

This clone has more than one count but fewer than ten. The chain has TRBV6-6 and TRBJ1-1; tentatively, D is TRBD1 (5 bases). The CDR3 length is 14 residues. CDR1 is MNHNY and CDR2 is SVGAGI in the germline V gene (reference sequence). Trimming removed 5 bases at V and 5 bases at J, with 15 bases between. The CDR3 loop is CASSNTRGRTEAFF. In DNA, the CDR3 is TGTGCCAGCAGTAATACTCGGGGGAGGACTGAAGCTTTCTTT.

This chain links TRBV11-3 with TRBJ1-1; D is possibly TRBD1 (6 bases). Germline V gene lookup returns CDR1 SGHNT and CDR2 YENEEA. V lost 5 bases and J 1 base, leaving 11 bases between the germline ends. CDR3 length: 14 amino acids. CDR3 region: CASSTNRENTEAFF. Here the CDR3 DNA reads TGTGCCAGCAGCACTAACAGGGAGAACACTGAAGCTTTCTTT.

The V call is TRBV2, the J call TRBJ2-4; 8 nucleotides align to TRBD1. Germline CDR1 SNHLY, CDR2 FYNNEI. The CDR3 runs to 18 residues. Trimming took 3 bases from V and 1 from J; bases not matched to a gene: 11. DNA of the CDR3: TGTGCCAGCAGTGAGGAATGGACAGGGCCTTTGGCCAAAAACATTCAGTACTTC. Translated, it gives CASSEEWTGPLAKNIQYF.

The chain couples TRBV5-1 to TRBJ2-3; D unclear. This CDR3 is 14 amino acids long. Germline lookup yields CDR1 SGHRS and CDR2 YFSETQ. V shed 2 bases and J shed 2 bases, with 9 bases lying between them. The CDR3 reads CASSFGEATDTQYF. The CDR3 coding sequence is TGCGCCAGCAGCTTTGGAGAGGCCACAGATACGCAGTATTTT.

The rearrangement joins TRBV11-3 to TRBJ2-1; 9 bases align to TRBD1. Germline V gene sequence: CDR1 SGHNT, CDR2 YENEEA. The CDR3 loop spans 14 amino acids. V shed 6 bases, J shed 4 bases, and the junction held 4 bases outside the gene matches. The CDR3 nucleotides are TGTGCCAGCAGTAGACAGGGGGGTTACAATGAGCAGTTCTTC. Protein product: CASSRQGGYNEQFF.

V and J are TRBV30 and TRBJ2-1; D may be TRBD1 (5 bases). V lost 8 bases and J lost 7, with 15 bases in between. This CDR3 is 12 amino acids long. Germline V gene sequence: CDR1 GTSNPN, CDR2 SVGIG (reference sequence). CDR3: CALWGLENEQFF. DNA for the CDR3: TGTGCCCTGTGGGGCCTCGAGAATGAGCAGTTCTTC.

This chain links TRBV5-4 with TRBJ1-2; the match to TRBD1 covers 9 bases. J gave up 2 bases and V 6 bases, and 8 bases lay outside the gene matches. The CDR3 runs to 15 residues. Germline V gene sequence: CDR1 SGHNT, CDR2 YYREEE (reference sequence). CDR3 region: CASTVSGTGNYGYTF. CDR3 DNA sequence: TGTGCCAGCACCGTTTCCGGGACAGGGAACTATGGCTACACCTTC.

The V call is TRBV6-2 or TRBV6-3, the J call TRBJ2-3; the match to TRBD2 covers 11 bases. The CDR3 sequence is 15 residues long. Trimming took 5 bases from V and 5 from J; bases not matched to a gene: 6. The germline V gene has CDR1 MNHEY and CDR2 SVGEGT. The CDR3 bases are TGTGCCAGCAGTATGCGACTAGCGGGGAGAGATACGCAGTATTTT. Protein sequence: CASSMRLAGRDTQYF.

The genes are TRBV5-1 and TRBJ2-5, with D perhaps TRBD2 (7 bases). CDR3 length: 16 residues. V lost 1 base to trimming and J lost 5 bases, with 18 bases between them. Germline loops: CDR1 SGHRS, CDR2 YFSETQ. The DNA of the CDR3 is TGCGCCAGCAGCTTGCATTCCGGGGGGCCTGGTGAGACCCAGTACTTC. Its protein is CASSLHSGGPGETQYF.